This TCR beta chain was sequenced in a study of neurological immune-mediated disorders. Study-wide results and limits: Private repertoires in all groups were suggested by the absence of shared CDR3 amino acid sequences among expanded clones across subjects. According to phylogenetic grouping, one related-CDR3 cluster, a possible signature, contained the repertoires of 18 of 34 multiple sclerosis patients.

5'RACE with 10-nucleotide random UMIs produced the cDNA. TCRdb passed the 5' RACE reads through MiXCR, listing each CDR3 protein once. The sample lists approximately 82,000 distinct CDR3 sequences; 2.6% were seen once. This clonotype has ten or more counts. Its matching antigen is unknown. CDR1 is KGHSH, CDR2 LQKENI, per germline. CDR3 length: 14 residues. After removal of 3 bases from V and 5 bases from J, the junction contained 5 bases not matched to a gene. Sequencing was carried out using PBMCs. This sequence was found in a woman aged 25 to 39 with multiple sclerosis. The chain employs TRBV18 and TRBJ2-7, with 9 bases aligning to TRBD1. The CDR3 sequence is CASSPDRGGNEQYF. The CDR3 DNA is TGTGCCAGCTCACCGGACAGGGGAGGCAACGAGCAGTACTTC.